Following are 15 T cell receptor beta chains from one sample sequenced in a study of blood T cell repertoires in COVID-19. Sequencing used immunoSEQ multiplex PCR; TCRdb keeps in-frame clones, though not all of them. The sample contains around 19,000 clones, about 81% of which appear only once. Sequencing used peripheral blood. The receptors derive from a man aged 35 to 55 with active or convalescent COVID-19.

CDR3 region: CASRETSGRNIQYF. Here the CDR3 DNA reads TGTGCCAGTAGAGAGACTAGCGGGCGAAACATTCAGTACTTC. The J gene is TRBJ2-4, the V gene TRBV19; 10 nucleotides match TRBD2. With V trimmed by 6 bases and J by 6 bases, 5 bases remained unmatched. CDR3 length: 14 residues. The germline CDR1 and CDR2 sequences are LNHDA and SQIVND (reference sequence).

Here the CDR3 DNA reads TGCAGCGCCAGGGGGCTCACCGGGGAGCTGTTTTTT. This translates into CSARGLTGELFF. V gene TRBV29-1 combines with J gene TRBJ2-2, with 8 bases aligning to TRBD1. The junction had 2 bases not matched to a gene; V was cut back by 7 bases and J by 4 bases. The CDR3 extends over 12 amino acids. Germline loops: CDR1 SQVTM, CDR2 ANQGSEA.

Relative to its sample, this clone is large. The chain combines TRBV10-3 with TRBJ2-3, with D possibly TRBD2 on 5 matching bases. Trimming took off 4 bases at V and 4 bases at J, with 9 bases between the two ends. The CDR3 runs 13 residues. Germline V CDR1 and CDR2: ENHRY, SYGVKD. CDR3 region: CAISAVSADTQYF. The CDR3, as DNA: TGTGCCATCAGTGCAGTTAGCGCAGATACGCAGTATTTT.

In DNA, the CDR3 is TGTGCCAGCAAGGAGGTCCGAAATAGCAATCAGCCCCAGCATTTT. Translated: CASKEVRNSNQPQHF. This rearrangement joins TRBV6-5 to TRBJ1-5; the D is unclear. The CDR3 runs 15 residues. Per germline, CDR1 MNHEY and CDR2 SVGAGI. Trimming took 7 bases from V and 0 from J, leaving 13 bases between them.

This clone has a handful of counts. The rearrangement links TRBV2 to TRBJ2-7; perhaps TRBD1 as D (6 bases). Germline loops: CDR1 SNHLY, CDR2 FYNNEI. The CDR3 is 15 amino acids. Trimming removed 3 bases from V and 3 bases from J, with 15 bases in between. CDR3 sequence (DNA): TGTGCCAGCAGTGACGGGACACTAAACAACTACGAGCAGTACTTC. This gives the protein CASSDGTLNNYEQYF.

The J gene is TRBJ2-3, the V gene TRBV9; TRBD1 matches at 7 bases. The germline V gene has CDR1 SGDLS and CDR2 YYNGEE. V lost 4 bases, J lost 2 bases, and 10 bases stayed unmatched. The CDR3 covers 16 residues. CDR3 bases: TGTGCCAGCAGCTACCAACAGGGGCCCAACACAGATACGCAGTATTTT. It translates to CASSYQQGPNTDTQYF.

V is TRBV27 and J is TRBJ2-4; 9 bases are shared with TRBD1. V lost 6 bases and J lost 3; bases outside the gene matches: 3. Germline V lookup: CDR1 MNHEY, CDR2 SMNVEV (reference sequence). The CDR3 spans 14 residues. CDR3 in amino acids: CASSLTGGKNIQYF. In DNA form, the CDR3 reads TGTGCCAGCAGCTTGACAGGGGGCAAAAACATTCAGTACTTC.

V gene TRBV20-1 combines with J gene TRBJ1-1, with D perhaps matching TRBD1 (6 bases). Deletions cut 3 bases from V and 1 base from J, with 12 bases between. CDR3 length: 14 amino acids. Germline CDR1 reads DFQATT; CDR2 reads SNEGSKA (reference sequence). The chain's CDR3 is CSASNGGQNTEAFF. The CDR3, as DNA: TGCAGTGCTAGTAACGGGGGGCAGAACACTGAAGCTTTCTTT.

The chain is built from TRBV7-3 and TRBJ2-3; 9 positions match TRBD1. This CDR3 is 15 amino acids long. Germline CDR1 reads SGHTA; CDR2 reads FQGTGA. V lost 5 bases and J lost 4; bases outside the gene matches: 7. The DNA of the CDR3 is TGTGCCAGCAGCCCCCAAGGACAGGGGTCAGATACGCAGTATTTT. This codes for CASSPQGQGSDTQYF.

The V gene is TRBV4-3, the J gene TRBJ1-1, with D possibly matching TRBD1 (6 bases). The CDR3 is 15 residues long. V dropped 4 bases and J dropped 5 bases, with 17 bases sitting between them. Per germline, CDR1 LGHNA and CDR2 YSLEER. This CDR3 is CASSREGGARTEAFF. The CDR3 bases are TGCGCCAGCAGCCGGGAGGGGGGGGCGAGGACTGAAGCTTTCTTT.

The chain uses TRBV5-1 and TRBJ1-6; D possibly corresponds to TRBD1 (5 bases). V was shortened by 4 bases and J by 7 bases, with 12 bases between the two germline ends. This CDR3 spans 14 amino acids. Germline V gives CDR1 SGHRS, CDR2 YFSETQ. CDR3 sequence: CASSMGRENSPLHF. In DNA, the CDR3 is TGCGCCAGCAGCATGGGACGGGAAAATTCACCCCTCCACTTT.

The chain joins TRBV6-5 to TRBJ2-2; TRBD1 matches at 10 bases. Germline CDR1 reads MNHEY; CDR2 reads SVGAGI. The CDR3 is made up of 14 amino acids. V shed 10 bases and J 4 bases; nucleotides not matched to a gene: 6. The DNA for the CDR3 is TGTGCCATCCAGCGGACAGGGGGCACCGGGGAGCTGTTTTTT. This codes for CAIQRTGGTGELFF.

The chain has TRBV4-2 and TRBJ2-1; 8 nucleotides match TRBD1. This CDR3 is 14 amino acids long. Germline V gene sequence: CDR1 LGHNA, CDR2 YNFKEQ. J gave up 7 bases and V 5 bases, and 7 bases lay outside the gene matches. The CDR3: CASSTRQGWNEQFF. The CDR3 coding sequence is TGTGCCAGCAGCACCCGACAGGGGTGGAATGAGCAGTTCTTC.

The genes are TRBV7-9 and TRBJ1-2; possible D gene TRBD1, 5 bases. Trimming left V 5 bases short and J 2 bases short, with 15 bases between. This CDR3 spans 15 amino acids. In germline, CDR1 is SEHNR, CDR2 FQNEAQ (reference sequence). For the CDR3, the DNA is TGTGCCAGCAGCCCAGGGCAGGGAACGAACTATGGCTACACCTTC. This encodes CASSPGQGTNYGYTF.

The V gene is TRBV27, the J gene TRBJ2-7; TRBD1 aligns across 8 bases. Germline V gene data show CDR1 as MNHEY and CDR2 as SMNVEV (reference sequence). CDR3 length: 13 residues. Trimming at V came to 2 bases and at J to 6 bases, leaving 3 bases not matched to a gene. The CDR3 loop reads CASSLDRGPEQYF. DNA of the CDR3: TGTGCCAGCAGTTTAGACAGGGGTCCCGAGCAGTACTTC.